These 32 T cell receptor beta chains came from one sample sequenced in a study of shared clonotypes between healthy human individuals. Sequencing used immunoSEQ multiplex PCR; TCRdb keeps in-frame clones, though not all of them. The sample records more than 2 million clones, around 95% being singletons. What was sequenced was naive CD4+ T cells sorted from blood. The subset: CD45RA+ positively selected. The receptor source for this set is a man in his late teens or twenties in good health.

CDR3 in amino acids: CAISVSTSGVTDTQYF. In DNA form, the CDR3 reads TGTGCCATCAGTGTTTCGACTAGCGGGGTCACAGATACGCAGTATTTT. The rearrangement links TRBV10-3 to TRBJ2-3; TRBD2 matches at 11 bases. V dropped 4 bases and J dropped 2; count of bases not matched to a gene: 5. The germline V gene encodes CDR1 ENHRY and CDR2 SYGVKD. This CDR3 comprises 16 residues.

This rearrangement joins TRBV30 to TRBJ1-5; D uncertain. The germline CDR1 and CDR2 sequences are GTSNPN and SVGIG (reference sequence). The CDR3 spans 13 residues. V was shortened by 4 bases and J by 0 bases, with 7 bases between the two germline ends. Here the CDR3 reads CAWTPGSNQPQHF. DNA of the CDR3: TGTGCCTGGACCCCGGGTAGCAATCAGCCCCAGCATTTT.

The CDR3 region has the DNA TGTGCCAGCAGTCCCGTACGACAGGAGTCTTATGGCTACACCTTC. This translates into CASSPVRQESYGYTF. V is TRBV6-5 and J is TRBJ1-2; a possible D gene is TRBD1 (6 bases). The CDR3 is 15 amino acids. Trimming stripped 5 bases from V and 5 bases from J, with 18 bases between. CDR1 and CDR2 (germline): MNHEY, SVGAGI.

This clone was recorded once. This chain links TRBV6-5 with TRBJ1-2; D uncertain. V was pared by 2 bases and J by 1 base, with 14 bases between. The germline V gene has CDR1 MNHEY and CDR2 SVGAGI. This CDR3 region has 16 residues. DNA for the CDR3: TGTGCCAGCAGTTACCACTCGACGGGCCTTAACTATGGCTACACCTTC. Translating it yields CASSYHSTGLNYGYTF.

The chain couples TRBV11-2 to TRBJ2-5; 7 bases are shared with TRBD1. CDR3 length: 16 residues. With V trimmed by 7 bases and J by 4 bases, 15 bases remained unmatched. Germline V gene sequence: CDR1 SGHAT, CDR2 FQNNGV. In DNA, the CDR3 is TGTGCCAGCATCACCGAACCAGGAAGGGGGCCAGAGACCCAGTACTTC. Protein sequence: CASITEPGRGPETQYF.

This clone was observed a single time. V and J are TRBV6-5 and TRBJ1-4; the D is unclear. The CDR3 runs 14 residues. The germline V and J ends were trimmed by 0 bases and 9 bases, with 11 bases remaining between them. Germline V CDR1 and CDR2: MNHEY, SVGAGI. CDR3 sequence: CASSYSRDAQKLFF. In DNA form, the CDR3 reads TGTGCCAGCAGTTACTCGAGAGATGCCCAAAAACTGTTTTTT.

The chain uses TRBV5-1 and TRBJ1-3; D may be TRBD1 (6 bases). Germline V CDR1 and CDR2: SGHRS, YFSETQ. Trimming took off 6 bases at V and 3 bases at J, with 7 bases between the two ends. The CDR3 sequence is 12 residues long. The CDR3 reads CASTDSGNTIYF. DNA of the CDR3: TGCGCCAGCACGGACAGTGGAAACACCATATATTTT.

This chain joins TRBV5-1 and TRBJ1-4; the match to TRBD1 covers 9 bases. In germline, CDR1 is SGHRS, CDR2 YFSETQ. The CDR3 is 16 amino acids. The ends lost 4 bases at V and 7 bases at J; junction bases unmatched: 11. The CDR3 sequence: CASSTDLQGAGEKLFF. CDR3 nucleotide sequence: TGCGCCAGCAGCACCGACCTACAGGGGGCTGGTGAAAAACTGTTTTTT.

The CDR3 sequence: CASSLVPTSGVMLGELFF. DNA of the CDR3: TGTGCCAGCAGCCTAGTGCCGACTAGCGGGGTGATGCTTGGGGAGCTGTTTTTT. V gene TRBV7-2 combines with J gene TRBJ2-2, with 11 bases aligning to TRBD2. The V gene's germline CDR1 is SGHTA and CDR2 FQGNSA. J gave up 8 bases and V 5 bases, and 16 bases lay outside the gene matches. The CDR3 totals 18 residues.

Here the CDR3 DNA reads TGTGCCAGCAGTGGGGACTATAACACAGATACGCAGTATTTT. This codes for CASSGDYNTDTQYF. This chain uses TRBV2 with TRBJ2-3; 7 bases line up with TRBD2. Germline-derived CDR1 and CDR2 are SNHLY and FYNNEI. CDR3 length: 14 amino acids. Unmatched junction bases numbered 3, after V lost 4 bases and J lost 2 bases.

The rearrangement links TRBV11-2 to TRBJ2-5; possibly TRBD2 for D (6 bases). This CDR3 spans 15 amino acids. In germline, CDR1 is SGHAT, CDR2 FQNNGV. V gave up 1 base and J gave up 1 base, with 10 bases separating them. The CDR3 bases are TGTGCCAGCAGCTTAGTGGGGGACTTCCAAGAGACCCAGTACTTC. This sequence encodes CASSLVGDFQETQYF. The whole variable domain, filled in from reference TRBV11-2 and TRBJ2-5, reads EAGVAQSPRYKIIEKRQSVAFWCNPISGHATLYWYQQILGQGPKLLIQFQNNGVVDDSQLPKDRFSAERLKGVDSTLKIQPAKLEDSAVYLCASSLVGDFQETQYFGPGTRLLVL.

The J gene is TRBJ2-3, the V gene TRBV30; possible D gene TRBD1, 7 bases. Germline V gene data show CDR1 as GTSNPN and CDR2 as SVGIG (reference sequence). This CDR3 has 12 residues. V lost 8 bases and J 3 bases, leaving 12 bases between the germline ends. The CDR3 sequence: CAQGGRTDTQYF. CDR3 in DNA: TGTGCCCAGGGGGGCCGTACAGATACGCAGTATTTT.

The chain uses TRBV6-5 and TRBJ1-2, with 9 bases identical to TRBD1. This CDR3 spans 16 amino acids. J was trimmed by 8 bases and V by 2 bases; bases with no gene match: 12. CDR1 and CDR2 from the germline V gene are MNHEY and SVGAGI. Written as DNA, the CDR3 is TGTGCCAGCAGTTACGGATCGGGACAGGGTTTCGGCGGCTACACCTTC. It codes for CASSYGSGQGFGGYTF.

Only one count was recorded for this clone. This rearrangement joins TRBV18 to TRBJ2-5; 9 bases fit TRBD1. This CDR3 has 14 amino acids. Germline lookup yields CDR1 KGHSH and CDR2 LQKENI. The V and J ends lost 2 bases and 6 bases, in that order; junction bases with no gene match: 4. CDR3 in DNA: TGTGCCAGCTCACCAACAGGGGGCGGAAAGACCCAGTACTTC. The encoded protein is CASSPTGGGKTQYF.

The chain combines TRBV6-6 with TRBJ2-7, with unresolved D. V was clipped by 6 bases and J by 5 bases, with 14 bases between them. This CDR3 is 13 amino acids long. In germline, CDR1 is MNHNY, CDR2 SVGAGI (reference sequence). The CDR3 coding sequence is TGTGCCAGCAGACGAGGACGCCTCCACGAGCAGTACTTC. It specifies CASRRGRLHEQYF.

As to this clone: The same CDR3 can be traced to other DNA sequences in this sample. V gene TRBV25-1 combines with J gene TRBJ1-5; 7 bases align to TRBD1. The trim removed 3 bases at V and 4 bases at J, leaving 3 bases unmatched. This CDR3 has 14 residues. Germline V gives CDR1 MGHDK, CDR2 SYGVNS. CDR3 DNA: TGTGCCAGCAGTGAGACAGGGTTTAATCAGCCCCAGCATTTT. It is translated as CASSETGFNQPQHF.

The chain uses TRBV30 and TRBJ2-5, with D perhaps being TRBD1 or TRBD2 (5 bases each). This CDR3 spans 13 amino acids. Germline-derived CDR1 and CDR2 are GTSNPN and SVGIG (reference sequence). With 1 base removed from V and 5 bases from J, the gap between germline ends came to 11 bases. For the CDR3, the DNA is TGTGCCTGGAGTGGGGGACGTACGGAGACCCAGTACTTC. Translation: CAWSGGRTETQYF.

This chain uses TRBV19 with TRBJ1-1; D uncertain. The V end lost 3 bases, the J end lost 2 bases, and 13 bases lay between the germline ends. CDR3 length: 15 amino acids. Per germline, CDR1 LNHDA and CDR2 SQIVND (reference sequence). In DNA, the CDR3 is TGTGCCAGTAGTATCAAACCGGGTCTTAACACTGAAGCTTTCTTT. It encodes CASSIKPGLNTEAFF.

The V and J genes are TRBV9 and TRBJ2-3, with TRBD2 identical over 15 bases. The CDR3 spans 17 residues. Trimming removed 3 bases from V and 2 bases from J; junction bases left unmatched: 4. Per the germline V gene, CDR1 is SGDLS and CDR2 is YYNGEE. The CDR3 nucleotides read TGTGCCAGCAGCGCCGGACTAGCGGGGGGGTTCACAGATACGCAGTATTTT. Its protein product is CASSAGLAGGFTDTQYF.

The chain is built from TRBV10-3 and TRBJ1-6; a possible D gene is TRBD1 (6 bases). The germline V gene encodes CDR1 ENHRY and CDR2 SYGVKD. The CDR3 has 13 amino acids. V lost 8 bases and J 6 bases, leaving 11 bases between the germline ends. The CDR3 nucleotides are TGTGCCATCGGTCCGGACAGTAATTCACCCCTCCACTTT. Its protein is CAIGPDSNSPLHF.

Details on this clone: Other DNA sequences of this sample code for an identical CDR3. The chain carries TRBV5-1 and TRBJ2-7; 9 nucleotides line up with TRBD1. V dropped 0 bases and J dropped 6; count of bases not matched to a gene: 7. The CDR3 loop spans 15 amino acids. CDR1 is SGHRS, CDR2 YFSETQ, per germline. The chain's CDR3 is CASSLVGDRASEQYF. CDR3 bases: TGCGCCAGCAGCTTGGTTGGGGACAGGGCGAGCGAGCAGTACTTC.

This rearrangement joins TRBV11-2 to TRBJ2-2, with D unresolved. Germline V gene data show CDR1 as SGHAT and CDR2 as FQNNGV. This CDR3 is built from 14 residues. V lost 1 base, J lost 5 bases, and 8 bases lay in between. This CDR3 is CASSLGLGTGELFF. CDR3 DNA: TGTGCCAGCAGCTTAGGTCTAGGGACCGGGGAGCTGTTTTTT.

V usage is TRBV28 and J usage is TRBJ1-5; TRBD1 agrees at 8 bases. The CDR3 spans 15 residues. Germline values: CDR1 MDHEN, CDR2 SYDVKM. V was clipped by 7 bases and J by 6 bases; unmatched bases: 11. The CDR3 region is CASTPTGVLAQPQHF. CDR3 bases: TGTGCCAGCACCCCGACAGGGGTTCTAGCTCAGCCCCAGCATTTT.

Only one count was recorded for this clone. CDR3 amino acids: CAWRELAGGYNEQFF. In DNA, the CDR3 is TGTGCCTGGAGGGAACTAGCGGGGGGCTACAATGAGCAGTTCTTC. This chain links TRBV30 with TRBJ2-1; 12 nucleotides line up with TRBD2. V was clipped by 3 bases and J by 3 bases; unmatched bases: 3. Per germline, CDR1 GTSNPN and CDR2 SVGIG (reference sequence). The CDR3 runs to 15 residues.

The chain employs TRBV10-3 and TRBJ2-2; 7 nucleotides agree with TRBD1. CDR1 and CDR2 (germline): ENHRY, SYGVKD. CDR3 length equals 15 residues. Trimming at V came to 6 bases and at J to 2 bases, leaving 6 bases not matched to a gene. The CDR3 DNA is TGTGCCATCAGGCCCGGGACAGAAAACACCGGGGAGCTGTTTTTT. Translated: CAIRPGTENTGELFF.

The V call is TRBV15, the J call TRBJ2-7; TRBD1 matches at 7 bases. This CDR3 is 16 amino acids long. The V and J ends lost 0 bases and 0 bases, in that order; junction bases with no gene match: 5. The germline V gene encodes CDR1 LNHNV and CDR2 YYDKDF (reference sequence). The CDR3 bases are TGTGCCACCAGCAGAGACCAGGGGGTGAGCTCCTACGAGCAGTACTTC. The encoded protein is CATSRDQGVSSYEQYF.

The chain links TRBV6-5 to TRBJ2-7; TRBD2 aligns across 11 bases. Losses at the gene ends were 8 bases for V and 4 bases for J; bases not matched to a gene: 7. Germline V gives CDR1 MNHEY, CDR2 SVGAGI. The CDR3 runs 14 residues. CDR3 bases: TGTGCCAGCGGCCTTACTAGCGGGAGTTACGAGCAGTACTTC. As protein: CASGLTSGSYEQYF.

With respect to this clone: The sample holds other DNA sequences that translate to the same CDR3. In DNA, the CDR3 is TGCGCCAGCAGCTTCTCCAGGGAGACCCAGTACTTC. This sequence encodes CASSFSRETQYF. The chain joins TRBV5-1 to TRBJ2-5; D ambiguous. This CDR3 is built from 12 residues. Germline V CDR1 and CDR2: SGHRS, YFSETQ. The V end lost 2 bases, the J end lost 5 bases, and 7 bases lay between the germline ends.

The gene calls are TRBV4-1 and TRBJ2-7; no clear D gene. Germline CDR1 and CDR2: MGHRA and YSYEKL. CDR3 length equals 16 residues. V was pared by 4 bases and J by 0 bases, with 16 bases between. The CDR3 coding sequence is TGCGCCAGCAGCCTCGTCACCGGGCCCATCTCCTACGAGCAGTACTTC. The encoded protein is CASSLVTGPISYEQYF.

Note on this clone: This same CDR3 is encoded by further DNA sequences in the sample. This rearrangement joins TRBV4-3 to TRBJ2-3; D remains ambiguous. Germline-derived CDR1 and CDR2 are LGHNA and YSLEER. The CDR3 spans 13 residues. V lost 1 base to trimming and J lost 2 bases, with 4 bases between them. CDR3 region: CASSQVSTDTQYF. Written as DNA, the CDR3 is TGCGCCAGCAGCCAAGTTTCCACAGATACGCAGTATTTT.

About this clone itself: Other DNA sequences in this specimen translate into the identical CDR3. The CDR3, as DNA: TGTGCCAGCAGCTTTGGCGATACGCAGTATTTT. This codes for CASSFGDTQYF. The chain couples TRBV7-9 to TRBJ2-3; D is unclear. There are 11 residues in the CDR3. The germline V and J ends were trimmed by 3 bases and 6 bases, with 4 bases remaining between them. In germline, CDR1 is SEHNR, CDR2 FQNEAQ (reference sequence).

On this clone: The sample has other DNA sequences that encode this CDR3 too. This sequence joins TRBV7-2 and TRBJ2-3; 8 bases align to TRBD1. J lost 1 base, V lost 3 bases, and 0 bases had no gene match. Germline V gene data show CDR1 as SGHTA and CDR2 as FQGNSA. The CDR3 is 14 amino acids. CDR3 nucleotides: TGTGCCAGCAGCTTGGACAGGGGCACAGATACGCAGTATTTT. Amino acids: CASSLDRGTDTQYF. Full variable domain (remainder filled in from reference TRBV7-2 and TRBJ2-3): GAGVSQSPSNKVTEKGKDVELRCDPISGHTALYWYRQSLGQGLEFLIYFQGNSAPDKSGLPSDRFSAERTGGSVSTLTIQRTQQEDSAVYLCASSLDRGTDTQYFGPGTRLTVL.